This T cell receptor (beta chain) originates from a study of T cell changes during pregnancy in multiple sclerosis. This table comes from immunoSEQ multiplex PCR, and its TCRdb copy is limited to in-frame clones, with some not included. This sample has 65,000 to 95,000 clones, with about 92% found just once. Germline CDR1 SGHRS, CDR2 YFSETQ. CDR3 length equals 16 residues. V lost 3 bases and J lost 0, with 12 bases in between. As for this clone: The sample carries other DNA sequences with the same CDR3.

The source of this sequence is a female donor in good health, enrolled as a control in a pregnancy study. The chain couples TRBV5-1 to TRBJ1-4, with D possibly matching TRBD1 (5 bases). Sequencing was performed on peripheral blood, taken after pregnancy. The CDR3 DNA reads as TGCGCCAGCAGCTCTGAAACGGGGGCAACTAATGAAAAACTGTTTTTT. Translating gives CASSSETGATNEKLFF.